The 11 T cell receptor beta chains given below trace back to one sample, sequenced in a study of T cells in Graves' hyperthyroidism and ophthalmopathy. What was amplified from RNA transcripts were TCR beta CDR3 regions. The HTBI primer set was used in a first-round RT-PCR of the TCR CDR3. Each CDR3 protein is one row after TCRdb ran MiXCR on the multiplex PCR reads. This table holds approximately 100,000 distinct CDR3 sequences, approximately 39% found once. The sequencing input was peripheral blood or thyroid tissue (not recorded which). The receptors derive from a woman aged 25-40 years with Graves' hyperthyroidism.

The chain couples TRBV5-1 to TRBJ1-4; D unclear. CDR1 SGHRS and CDR2 YFSETQ come from the germline V gene. The germline V and J ends were trimmed by 3 bases and 8 bases, with 11 bases remaining between them. This CDR3 is 13 amino acids long. The DNA for the CDR3 is TGCGCCAGCAGCTACCCCCACACGGAAAAACTGTTTTTT. Its protein product is CASSYPHTEKLFF.

The sample holds many counts of this clonotype. The chain links TRBV14 to TRBJ2-3; D not certain. Germline V gene sequence: CDR1 SGHDN, CDR2 FVKESK. The CDR3 runs 14 residues. Deletions cut 2 bases from V and 0 bases from J, with 6 bases between. The CDR3 region has the DNA TGTGCCAGCAGCCAATACCTTAGCACAGATACGCAGTATTTT. This gives the protein CASSQYLSTDTQYF.

The chain uses TRBV12-3 or TRBV12-4 and TRBJ2-3; 7 positions match TRBD2. The CDR3 length is 16 residues. V was clipped by 6 bases and J by 6 bases; unmatched bases: 15. The chain's CDR3 is CASSPGLPSQLDTQYF. Here the CDR3 DNA reads TGTGCCAGCAGCCCGGGACTACCGAGTCAATTGGATACGCAGTATTTT.

This clonotype came up a few times. J is TRBJ2-7 and V is TRBV30; 11 bases fit TRBD2. Germline CDR1 is GTSNPN and CDR2 is SVGIG (reference sequence). The CDR3 is 14 residues long. Losses at the gene ends were 3 bases for V and 3 bases for J; bases not matched to a gene: 4. This CDR3 reads CAWSGTSGVYEQYF. CDR3 coding DNA: TGTGCCTGGAGCGGGACTAGCGGAGTCTACGAGCAGTACTTC.

This clonotype was seen ten or more times. The rearrangement links TRBV10-2 to TRBJ1-6, with TRBD1 as a possible D gene (5 bases). This CDR3 has 15 residues. V was clipped by 0 bases and J by 5 bases, with 8 bases between them. Per the germline V gene, CDR1 is WSHSY and CDR2 is SAAADI. Written as DNA, the CDR3 is TGCGCCAGCAGTGAGTCCCGAGGGGATAATTCACCCCTCCACTTT. It encodes CASSESRGDNSPLHF.

By proportion, this clonotype is medium-sized. The CDR3 DNA reads as TGTGCCAGCAGTTACTCCGGATCCCGCATATCTATGTTTGGCTACACCTTC. This encodes CASSYSGSRISMFGYTF. The rearrangement joins TRBV6-6 to TRBJ1-2; D remains unclear. The germline V and J ends were trimmed by 0 bases and 7 bases, with 21 bases remaining between them. This CDR3 has 17 residues. Germline CDR1 is MNHNY and CDR2 is SVGAGI (reference sequence).

In regard to this clonotype: A much larger clone lies a single base off, so this may be a read error. This chain connects TRBV4-1 to TRBJ1-1; D not certain. This CDR3 contains 14 residues. Between the trimmed V and J ends, which lost 2 bases and 4 bases, there was a span of 11 bases. CDR1 is MGHRA, CDR2 YSYEKL, per germline. CDR3 in amino acids: CASSQNPGSTEAFF. The DNA of the CDR3 is TGCGCCAGCAGCCAAAACCCGGGGAGCACTGAAGCTTTCTTT.

This clonotype was detected ten times or more. The rearrangement links TRBV5-4 to TRBJ2-3, with D hard to call. Germline loops: CDR1 SGHNT, CDR2 YYREEE (reference sequence). CDR3 length equals 14 residues. V lost 4 bases, J lost 3 bases, and 12 bases lay in between. DNA for the CDR3: TGTGCCAGCAGCCTCGACCCGGATACAGATACGCAGTATTTT. It encodes CASSLDPDTDTQYF.

The rearrangement links TRBV7-9 to TRBJ2-7; 11 nucleotides agree with TRBD1. The CDR3 consists of 15 residues. J gave up 7 bases and V 5 bases, and 10 bases lay outside the gene matches. Germline CDR1 SEHNR, CDR2 FQNEAQ (reference sequence). The CDR3 region is CASSPPPGQGVEQYF. CDR3 DNA: TGTGCCAGCAGCCCCCCCCCGGGACAGGGGGTAGAGCAGTACTTC.

In DNA, the CDR3 is TGTGCCAGTAGTGTCAACATGGACTCACCCCTCCACTTT. It encodes CASSVNMDSPLHF. The J gene is TRBJ1-6, the V gene TRBV19; D gene unclear. The CDR3 consists of 13 residues. The V end lost 5 bases, the J end lost 10 bases, and 12 bases lay between the germline ends. Germline V CDR1 and CDR2: LNHDA, SQIVND (reference sequence).

V is TRBV4-2 and J is TRBJ1-6; 7 bases line up with TRBD1. The CDR3 length is 16 residues. V was pared by 2 bases and J by 8 bases, with 9 bases of the junction left unmatched. Looked up from germline, CDR1 is LGHNA and CDR2 is YNFKEQ. The CDR3 is CASSQTGLTGDSPLHF. Here the CDR3 DNA reads TGTGCCAGCAGCCAAACGGGTCTCACAGGGGATTCACCCCTCCACTTT.